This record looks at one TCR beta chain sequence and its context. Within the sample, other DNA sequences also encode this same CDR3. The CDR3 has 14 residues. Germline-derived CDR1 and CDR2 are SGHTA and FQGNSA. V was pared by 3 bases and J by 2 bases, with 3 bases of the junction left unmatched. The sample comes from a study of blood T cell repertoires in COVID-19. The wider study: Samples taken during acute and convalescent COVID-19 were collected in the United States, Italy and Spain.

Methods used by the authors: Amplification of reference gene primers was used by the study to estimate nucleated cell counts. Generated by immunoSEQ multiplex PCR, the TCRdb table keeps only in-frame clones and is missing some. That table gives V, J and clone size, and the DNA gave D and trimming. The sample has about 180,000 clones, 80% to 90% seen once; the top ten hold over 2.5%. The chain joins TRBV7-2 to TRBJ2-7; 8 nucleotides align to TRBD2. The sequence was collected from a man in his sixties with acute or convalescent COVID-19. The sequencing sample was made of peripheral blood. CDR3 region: CASSLAGGPYEQYF. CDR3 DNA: TGTGCCAGCAGCTTGGCGGGAGGCCCCTACGAGCAGTACTTC.